These T cell receptor beta chains were read from a single sample in a study of blood T cell repertoires in COVID-19. The method was immunoSEQ multiplex PCR; TCRdb's version includes in-frame clones alone and lacks a portion of them. The sample has about 260,000 clones; around 90% are singletons. Material for sequencing was peripheral blood. All receptors come from a woman in her fifties or sixties who had recovered from COVID-19. Each CDR3 is given with its conserved first and last residue. The order of the fields is V gene, J gene, CDR3 protein.

V: TRBV7-9
J: TRBJ1-1
CDR3: CASSTRDSLNTEAFF

V: TRBV6-4
J: TRBJ2-1
CDR3: CASSILAGSSYNEQFF

V: TRBV7-2
J: TRBJ1-4
CDR3: CASSLTTGGRLNEKLFF

V: TRBV2
J: TRBJ1-1
CDR3: CASSEQGDTEAFF

V: TRBV25-1
J: TRBJ1-2
CDR3: CASSPSNRGDYGYTF

V: TRBV9
J: TRBJ1-2
CDR3: CASSDRQGQGRLGYTF

V: TRBV6-1
J: TRBJ2-5
CDR3: CASSDRFQETQYF

V: TRBV6-5
J: TRBJ1-3
CDR3: CASSYSSGAGNTIYF

V: TRBV27
J: TRBJ1-6
CDR3: CASSLTGVGSYNSPLHF

V: TRBV2
J: TRBJ2-1
CDR3: CASTLSGDYNEQFF

V: TRBV2
J: TRBJ2-1
CDR3: CASRSRSSYNEQFF

V: TRBV7-8
J: TRBJ1-1
CDR3: CASSLIQGLNTEAFF

V: TRBV29-1
J: TRBJ2-7
CDR3: CSVSDKPYEQYF

V: TRBV7-2
J: TRBJ2-7
CDR3: CASSPGGRVPYEQYF

V: TRBV7-8
J: TRBJ1-1
CDR3: CASSQIDRGQTEAFF

V: TRBV6-5
J: TRBJ1-6
CDR3: CASRSTGTGGSPLHF

V: TRBV7-2
J: TRBJ2-7
CDR3: CASSLRAGSYEQYF

V: TRBV5-1
J: TRBJ2-7
CDR3: CASSLYSNYEQYF

V: TRBV5-1
J: TRBJ1-2
CDR3: CASSLVGGGVYGYTF

V: TRBV7-6
J: TRBJ1-1
CDR3: CASSGGQNTEAFF

V: TRBV10-3
J: TRBJ1-1
CDR3: CAISGVGAPEAFF

V: TRBV15
J: TRBJ1-2
CDR3: CATSRGLSNYGYTF